This is a list of T cell receptor beta chains from one sample in a study of OX40 agonist ivuxolimab in advanced cancers. Sequencing used immunoSEQ multiplex PCR; TCRdb keeps in-frame clones, though not all of them. The table shows about 22,000 clones, with 65% to 90% occurring only once. The sample here was CD4+ or CD8+ T cells sorted from blood, taken in a trial of the OX40 agonist ivuxolimab. The receptors were gathered from an adult with an advanced solid tumor such as melanoma, head and neck, liver or kidney cancer. CDR3s include the opening cysteine and the closing phenylalanine or tryptophan. The D gene is left open where the match is weak.

v_call	d_call	j_call	cdr3_aa	cdr3_nt
TRBV7-3	TRBD1	TRBJ2-7	CASSYGRGLSNEQYF	TGTGCCAGCAGCTACGGCAGGGGGCTAAGTAACGAGCAGTACTTC
TRBV4-1	TRBD2	TRBJ2-1	CASSQGLANNEQFF	TGCGCCAGCAGCCAAGGACTAGCTAACAATGAGCAGTTCTTC
TRBV7-8	TRBD2	TRBJ2-5	CASEGLAGGQETQYF	TGTGCCAGTGAGGGACTAGCGGGGGGCCAAGAGACCCAGTACTTC
TRBV6-5	-	TRBJ1-3	CASSYSGSGNTIYF	TGTGCCAGCAGTTACTCGGGCTCCGGAAACACCATATATTTT
TRBV10-3	TRBD1	TRBJ2-1	CAIGGQGALEQFF	TGTGCCATCGGGGGACAGGGGGCCCTCGAGCAGTTCTTC
TRBV10-3	-	TRBJ2-1	CAIRNLENEQFF	TGTGCCATCAGAAACCTAGAGAATGAGCAGTTCTTC
TRBV6-5	TRBD1	TRBJ2-3	CASRRPGQGANTQYF	TGTGCCAGCAGACGGCCGGGACAGGGGGCGAATACGCAGTATTTT
TRBV28	TRBD2	TRBJ2-1	CASSRGTSAYNEQFF	TGTGCCAGCAGCAGAGGGACTAGCGCGTACAATGAGCAGTTCTTC
TRBV28	-	TRBJ1-2	CASSSISPSRGYTF	TGTGCCAGCAGTTCCATATCCCCTTCGCGTGGCTACACCTTC
TRBV7-9	TRBD1	TRBJ1-1	CASSFGGQGQAFF	TGTGCCAGCAGCTTTGGGGGACAGGGGCAAGCTTTCTTT